Below are 22 T cell receptor beta chains sequenced from a single sample in a study of blood T cell repertoires in COVID-19. TCRdb's copy holds only in-frame clones and misses some; the assay was immunoSEQ multiplex PCR. The sample has 370,000 or so clones, 81% seen once; the top ten hold more than 1%. Input material: peripheral blood. The receptors here all came from a human donor with acute or convalescent COVID-19. The donor label of this sample is uncertain.

The rearrangement joins TRBV5-4 to TRBJ2-2, with 7 bases matching TRBD2. Germline lookup yields CDR1 SGHNT and CDR2 YYREEE (reference sequence). The CDR3 has 15 residues. Trimming took 2 bases from V and 3 from J; bases not matched to a gene: 4. DNA for the CDR3: TGTGCCAGCAGCTTAAGCGGGGTTTACACCGGGGAGCTGTTTTTT. As protein: CASSLSGVYTGELFF.

The V and J genes are TRBV12-3 or TRBV12-4 and TRBJ1-2; no clear D. This CDR3 is 12 amino acids long. With 6 bases removed from V and 8 bases from J, the gap between germline ends came to 13 bases. The CDR3, as DNA: TGTGCCAGCAGCCTCCAAAAGAGAGGCTACACCTTC. It translates to CASSLQKRGYTF.

This clone is a singleton in its sample. The V and J genes are TRBV27 and TRBJ2-1; 10 bases match TRBD2. The germline V gene encodes CDR1 MNHEY and CDR2 SMNVEV (reference sequence). J lost 0 bases, V lost 4 bases, and 6 bases had no gene match. The CDR3 sequence is 17 residues long. CDR3: CASSSSGSKSSYNEQFF. The CDR3 nucleotides read TGTGCCAGCAGTTCTAGCGGGAGCAAAAGCTCCTACAATGAGCAGTTCTTC.

This clone has a single count. The genes are TRBV7-2 and TRBJ1-2; D is unresolved. The germline CDR1 and CDR2 sequences are SGHTA and FQGNSA. V was pared by 1 base and J by 2 bases, with 8 bases between. The CDR3 consists of 14 residues. CDR3 in DNA: TGTGCCAGCAGCTTAGTTGGCGGAAACTATGGCTACACCTTC. It is translated as CASSLVGGNYGYTF.

Concerning this clone: The junction and the germline gene differ at one end; a read error may be behind it. The chain carries TRBV6-5 and TRBJ1-1; unclear D gene. The germline V gene encodes CDR1 MNHEY and CDR2 SVGAGI. The CDR3 has 11 amino acids. The CDR3 loop is CASRGVTAAFF. The DNA of the CDR3 is TGTGCCAGCAGGGGAGTGACTGCAGCTTTCTTT.

The chain carries TRBV7-8 and TRBJ2-7; TRBD2 matches 7 bases. CDR3 length: 14 residues. Germline V lookup: CDR1 SGHVS, CDR2 FQNEAQ. Trimming took 4 bases from V and 4 from J; bases not matched to a gene: 7. As DNA, the CDR3 is TGTGCCAGCAGCTCAGAGGGAGGGATGTACGAGCAGTACTTC. Residues: CASSSEGGMYEQYF.

This rearrangement joins TRBV19 to TRBJ1-5; D remains ambiguous. V shed 5 bases and J shed 6 bases, with 11 bases lying between them. The germline V gene encodes CDR1 LNHDA and CDR2 SQIVND (reference sequence). The CDR3 loop spans 13 amino acids. CDR3 region: CASSAAIGQPQHF. CDR3 bases: TGTGCCAGTAGTGCGGCCATTGGTCAGCCCCAGCATTTT.

The chain uses TRBV6-6 and TRBJ2-7; D remains ambiguous. V lost 6 bases and J 0 bases, leaving 9 bases between the germline ends. This CDR3 comprises 13 residues. Germline CDR1 MNHNY, CDR2 SVGAGI (reference sequence). CDR3 DNA sequence: TGTGCCAGCAGACTGTCCGGCTCCTACGAGCAGTACTTC. This gives the protein CASRLSGSYEQYF.

The rearrangement links TRBV5-1 to TRBJ1-2; D gene uncertain. V was shortened by 4 bases and J by 2 bases, with 15 bases between the two germline ends. Germline CDR1 is SGHRS and CDR2 is YFSETQ. This CDR3 contains 15 residues. CDR3 sequence: CASSPQMSHNYGYTF. The CDR3 DNA reads TGCGCCAGCAGCCCCCAAATGAGTCACAACTATGGCTACACCTTC.

V usage is TRBV2 and J usage is TRBJ1-6, with no clear D. The germline V gene has CDR1 SNHLY and CDR2 FYNNEI. CDR3 size: 13 residues. V gave up 4 bases and J gave up 8 bases, with 9 bases separating them. The CDR3 DNA reads TGTGCCAGCAGTGTCGCGGAATATTCACCCCTCCACTTT. Encoded protein: CASSVAEYSPLHF.

This clone showed up just once. The J gene is TRBJ1-1, the V gene TRBV5-1; D is unresolved. V shed 0 bases and J shed 4 bases, with 16 bases lying between them. From germline, CDR1 is SGHRS and CDR2 YFSETQ. The CDR3 spans 16 residues. The CDR3 protein is CASSLESGVVVTEAFF. In nucleotides, the CDR3 is TGCGCCAGCAGCTTGGAATCCGGGGTAGTTGTCACTGAAGCTTTCTTT.

Worth noting for this clone: An end of the junction differs from the germline gene, which may be a read error. The rearrangement links TRBV5-1 to TRBJ1-2, with no clear D. Germline CDR1 and CDR2: SGHRS and YFSETQ. This CDR3 is 16 amino acids long. Written as DNA, the CDR3 is TGCGCCAGCAGCTTGGTCGATTTGGCCAGCGGGTCCTACAAATCCTTC. This gives the protein CASSLVDLASGSYKSF.

This chain uses TRBV6-5 with TRBJ2-3; D is undetermined. Germline V gives CDR1 MNHEY, CDR2 SVGAGI. CDR3 length: 16 residues. V lost 0 bases to trimming and J lost 0 bases, with 10 bases between them. The CDR3, as DNA: TGTGCCAGCAGTTACTCAAGGAGAATTAGCACAGATACGCAGTATTTT. Translating it yields CASSYSRRISTDTQYF.

V gene TRBV10-3 combines with J gene TRBJ1-6; 11 bases map to TRBD1. The CDR3 totals 16 residues. V lost 6 bases to trimming and J lost 10 bases; unmatched junction nucleotides: 11. Germline loops: CDR1 ENHRY, CDR2 SYGVKD. CDR3 nucleotide sequence: TGTGCCATCAGCCCCGGGACAGGGGGTTTGGCCTCACCCCTCCACTTT. This gives the protein CAISPGTGGLASPLHF.

The V call is TRBV18, the J call TRBJ1-2; 7 nucleotides match TRBD1. Germline CDR1 and CDR2: KGHSH and LQKENI. V shed 6 bases, J shed 3 bases, and the junction held 10 bases outside the gene matches. The CDR3 consists of 15 residues. CDR3 DNA: TGTGCCAGCTCCCCAGGTGGGACAGTATACTATGGCTACACCTTC. Amino acid sequence: CASSPGGTVYYGYTF.

The rearrangement uses TRBV6-5 and TRBJ1-1; 9 bases map to TRBD1. The V segment lost 2 bases and the J segment 5 bases; nucleotides outside the gene matches: 9. The CDR3 has 16 residues. Germline V gives CDR1 MNHEY, CDR2 SVGAGI. DNA for the CDR3: TGTGCCAGCAGTTACGGGGAAGGACAGGGGCGGACTGAAGCTTTCTTT. Translated, it gives CASSYGEGQGRTEAFF.

This clone was seen only once. The chain couples TRBV30 to TRBJ2-6; D is unclear. V lost 5 bases and J lost 0, with 8 bases in between. Germline CDR1 GTSNPN, CDR2 SVGIG (reference sequence). This CDR3 is 14 amino acids long. Here the CDR3 reads CAWGRFSGANVLTF. As DNA, the CDR3 is TGTGCCTGGGGACGGTTCTCTGGGGCCAACGTCCTGACTTTC.

This chain joins TRBV7-2 and TRBJ1-5; weak D call: TRBD1 (6 bases). Deletions cut 1 base from V and 7 bases from J, with 11 bases between. CDR1 and CDR2 (germline): SGHTA, FQGNSA. This CDR3 contains 14 residues. CDR3 in DNA: TGTGCCAGCAGCTTAGTCAGGGGTGGACAGCCCCAGCATTTT. Its protein product is CASSLVRGGQPQHF.

With respect to this clone: Other DNA sequences in this specimen translate into the identical CDR3. The V call is TRBV18, the J call TRBJ2-2; the D gene is possibly TRBD2 (6 bases). CDR1 and CDR2 from the germline V gene are KGHSH and LQKENI. Trimming pared 3 bases from V and 5 bases from J, leaving 16 bases between. CDR3 length equals 16 residues. This CDR3 is CASSPVLGSGTGELFF. Here the CDR3 DNA reads TGTGCCAGCTCACCTGTTCTCGGGAGTGGAACCGGGGAGCTGTTTTTT.

The CDR3 region has the DNA TGTGCCAGCAGCTCGCGCTTAGCGGGAGGGCGAGAGACCCAGTACTTC. Its protein product is CASSSRLAGGRETQYF. The V call is TRBV11-3, the J call TRBJ2-5; 11 bases fit TRBD2. This CDR3 has 16 residues. Germline V CDR1 and CDR2: SGHNT, YENEEA. The V segment lost 4 bases and the J segment 4 bases; nucleotides outside the gene matches: 8.

V is TRBV29-1 and J is TRBJ2-7, with 12 bases lining up with TRBD2. This CDR3 is built from 13 residues. Germline assignment: CDR1 SQVTM and CDR2 ANQGSEA. V was pared by 4 bases and J by 9 bases, with 7 bases of the junction left unmatched. CDR3 amino acids: CSVGRLAGGWQYF. For the CDR3, the DNA is TGCAGCGTTGGTAGGCTAGCGGGAGGGTGGCAGTACTTC.

This chain joins TRBV3-1 (or the pseudogene TRBV3-2) and TRBJ2-3; 12 nucleotides line up with TRBD2. The germline CDR1 and CDR2 sequences are LGHDT and YNNKEL (reference sequence). The J segment lost 7 bases and the V segment lost 4 bases, leaving 9 bases of the junction unmatched. The CDR3 is 16 amino acids. The CDR3 reads CASSPSASGRAHTQYF. CDR3 DNA: TGTGCCAGCAGCCCGTCAGCTAGCGGGAGGGCACATACGCAGTATTTT.